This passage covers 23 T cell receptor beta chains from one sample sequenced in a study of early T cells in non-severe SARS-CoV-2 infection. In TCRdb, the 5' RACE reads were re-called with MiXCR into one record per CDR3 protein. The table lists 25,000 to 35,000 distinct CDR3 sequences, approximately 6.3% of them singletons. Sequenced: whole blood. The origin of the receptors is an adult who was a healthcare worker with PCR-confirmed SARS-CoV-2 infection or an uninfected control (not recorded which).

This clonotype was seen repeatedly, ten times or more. The CDR3 protein is CASSLDRTGSYEQYF. The DNA of the CDR3 is TGTGCCAGCAGCTTAGACAGGACAGGGTCCTACGAGCAGTACTTC. The rearrangement joins TRBV11-2 to TRBJ2-7; 8 nucleotides align to TRBD1. V gave up 0 bases and J gave up 1 base; unmatched junction bases: 2. CDR3 length equals 15 residues. Per the germline V gene, CDR1 is SGHAT and CDR2 is FQNNGV.

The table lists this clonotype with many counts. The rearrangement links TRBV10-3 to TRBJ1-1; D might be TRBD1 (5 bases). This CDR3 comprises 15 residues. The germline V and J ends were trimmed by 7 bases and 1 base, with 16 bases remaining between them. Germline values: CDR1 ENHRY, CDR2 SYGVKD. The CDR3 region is CAINTGQKENTEAFF. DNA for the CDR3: TGTGCCATCAATACAGGACAAAAAGAGAACACTGAAGCTTTCTTT.

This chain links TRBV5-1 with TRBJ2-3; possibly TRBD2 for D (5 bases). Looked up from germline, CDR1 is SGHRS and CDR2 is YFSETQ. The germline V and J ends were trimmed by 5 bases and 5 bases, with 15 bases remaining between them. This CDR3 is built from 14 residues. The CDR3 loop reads CASRPGSVEDTQYF. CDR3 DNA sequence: TGCGCCAGCAGACCGGGGTCCGTGGAAGATACGCAGTATTTT. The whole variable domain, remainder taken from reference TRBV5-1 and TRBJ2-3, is KAGVTQTPRYLIKTRGQQVTLSCSPISGHRSVSWYQQTPGQGLQFLFEYFSETQRNKGNFPGRFSGRQFSNSRSEMNVSTLELGDSALYLCASRPGSVEDTQYFGPGTRLTVL.

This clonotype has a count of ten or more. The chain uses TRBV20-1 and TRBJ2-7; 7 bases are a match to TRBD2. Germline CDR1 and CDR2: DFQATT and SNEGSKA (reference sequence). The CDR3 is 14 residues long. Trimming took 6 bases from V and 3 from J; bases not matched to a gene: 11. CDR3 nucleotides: TGCAGTGCAGTTGGGACTACCTGGGGCTACGAGCAGTACTTC. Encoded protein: CSAVGTTWGYEQYF.

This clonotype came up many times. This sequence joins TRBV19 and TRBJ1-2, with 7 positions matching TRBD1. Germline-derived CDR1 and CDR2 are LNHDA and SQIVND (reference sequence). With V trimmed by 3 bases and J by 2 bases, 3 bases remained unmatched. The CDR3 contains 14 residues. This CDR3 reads CASSMTGRNYGYTF. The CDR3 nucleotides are TGTGCCAGTAGTATGACAGGGAGGAACTATGGCTACACCTTC.

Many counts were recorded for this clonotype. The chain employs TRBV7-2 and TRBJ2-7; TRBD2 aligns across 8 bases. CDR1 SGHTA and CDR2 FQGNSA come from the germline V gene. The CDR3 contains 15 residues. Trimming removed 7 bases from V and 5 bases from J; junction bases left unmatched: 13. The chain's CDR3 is CASTPGGAGVHEQYF. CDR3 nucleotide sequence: TGTGCCAGCACCCCAGGTGGAGCGGGAGTTCACGAGCAGTACTTC.

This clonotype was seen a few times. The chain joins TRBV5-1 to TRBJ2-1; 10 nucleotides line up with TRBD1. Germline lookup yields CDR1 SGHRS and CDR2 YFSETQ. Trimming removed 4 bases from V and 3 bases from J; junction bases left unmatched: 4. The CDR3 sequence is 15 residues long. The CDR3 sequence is CASSGDRGSYNEQFF. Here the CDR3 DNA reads TGCGCCAGCAGCGGGGACAGGGGTAGCTACAATGAGCAGTTCTTC.

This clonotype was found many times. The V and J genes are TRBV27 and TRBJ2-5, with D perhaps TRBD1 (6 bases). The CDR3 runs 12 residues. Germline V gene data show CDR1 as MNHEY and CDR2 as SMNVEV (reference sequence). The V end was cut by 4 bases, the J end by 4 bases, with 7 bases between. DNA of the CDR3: TGTGCCAGCAGTTCACAGGGAGAGACCCAGTACTTC. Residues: CASSSQGETQYF.

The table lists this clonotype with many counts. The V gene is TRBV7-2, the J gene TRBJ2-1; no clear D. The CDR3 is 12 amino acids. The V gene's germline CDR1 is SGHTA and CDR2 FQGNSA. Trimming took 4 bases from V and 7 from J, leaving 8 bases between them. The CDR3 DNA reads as TGTGCCAGCAGCTCCGGAAAAAATGAGCAGTTCTTC. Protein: CASSSGKNEQFF.

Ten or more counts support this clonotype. CDR3: CASSTGQLSNQPQHF. The CDR3 DNA follows: TGTGCCAGCAGCACTGGACAATTAAGCAATCAGCCCCAGCATTTT. The rearrangement joins TRBV28 to TRBJ1-5; TRBD1 might be the D (5 bases). The CDR3 extends over 15 amino acids. The germline CDR1 and CDR2 sequences are MDHEN and SYDVKM. V lost 6 bases, J lost 1 base, and 13 bases lay in between. The full variable domain, with the rest looked up from reference TRBV28 and TRBJ1-5, is DVKVTQSSRYLVKRTGEKVFLECVQDMDHENMFWYRQDPGLGLRLIYFSYDVKMKEKGDIPEGYSVSREKKERFSLILESASTNQTSMYLCASSTGQLSNQPQHFGDGTRLSIL.

The CDR3: CASTPDSATEAFF. The CDR3 coding sequence is TGTGCCAGCACCCCAGATTCTGCCACTGAAGCTTTCTTT. The chain is built from TRBV28 and TRBJ1-1; no firm D call. The V gene lost 7 bases and the J gene lost 4 bases, with 13 bases spanning the gap. This CDR3 spans 13 amino acids. Germline V CDR1 and CDR2: MDHEN, SYDVKM.

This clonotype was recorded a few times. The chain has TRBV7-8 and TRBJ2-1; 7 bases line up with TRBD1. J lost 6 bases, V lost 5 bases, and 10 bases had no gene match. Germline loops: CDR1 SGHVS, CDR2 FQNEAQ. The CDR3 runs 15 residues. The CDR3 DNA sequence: TGTGCCAGCAGCCTAAGACAGGGTCCTTCCAATGAGCAGTTCTTC. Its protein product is CASSLRQGPSNEQFF.

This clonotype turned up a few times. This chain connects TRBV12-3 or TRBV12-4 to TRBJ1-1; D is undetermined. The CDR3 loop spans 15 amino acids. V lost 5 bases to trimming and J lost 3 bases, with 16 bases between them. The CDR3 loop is CASSTLAPRYTEAFF. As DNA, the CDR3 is TGTGCCAGCAGTACTTTAGCCCCCAGGTACACTGAAGCTTTCTTT.

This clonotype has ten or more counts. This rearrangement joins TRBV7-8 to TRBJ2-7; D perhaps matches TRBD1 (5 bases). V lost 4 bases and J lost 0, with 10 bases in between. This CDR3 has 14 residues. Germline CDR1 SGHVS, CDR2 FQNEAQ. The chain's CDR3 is CASSSQAASYEQYF. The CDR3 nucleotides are TGTGCCAGCAGCTCACAGGCCGCCTCCTACGAGCAGTACTTC.

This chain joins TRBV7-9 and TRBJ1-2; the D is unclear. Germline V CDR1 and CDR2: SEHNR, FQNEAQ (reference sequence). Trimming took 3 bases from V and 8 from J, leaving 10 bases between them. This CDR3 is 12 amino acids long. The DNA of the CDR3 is TGTGCCAGCAGCTTCAATCCAGGCGGCTACACCTTC. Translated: CASSFNPGGYTF.

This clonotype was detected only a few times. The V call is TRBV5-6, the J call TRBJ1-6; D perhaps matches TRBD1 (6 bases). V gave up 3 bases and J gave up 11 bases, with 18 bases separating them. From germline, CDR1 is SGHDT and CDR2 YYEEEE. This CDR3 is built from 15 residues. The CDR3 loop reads CASSSSLLQGPPLHF. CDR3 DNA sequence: TGTGCCAGCAGCTCCTCCCTCTTACAGGGTCCACCCCTCCACTTT.

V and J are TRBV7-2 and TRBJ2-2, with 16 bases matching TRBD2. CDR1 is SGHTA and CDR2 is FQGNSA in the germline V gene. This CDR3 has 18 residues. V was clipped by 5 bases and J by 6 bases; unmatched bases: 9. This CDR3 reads CASSPPGLAGGPPGELFF. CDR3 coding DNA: TGTGCCAGCAGCCCCCCGGGACTAGCGGGGGGGCCCCCCGGGGAGCTGTTTTTT.

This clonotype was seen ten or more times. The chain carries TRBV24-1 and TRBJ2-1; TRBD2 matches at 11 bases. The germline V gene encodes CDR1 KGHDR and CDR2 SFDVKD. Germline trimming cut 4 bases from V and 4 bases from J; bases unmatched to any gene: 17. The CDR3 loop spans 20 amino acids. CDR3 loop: CATSETGLADHLPFYNEQFF. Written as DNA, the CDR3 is TGTGCCACCAGTGAAACGGGACTAGCGGATCACCTCCCCTTTTACAATGAGCAGTTCTTC.

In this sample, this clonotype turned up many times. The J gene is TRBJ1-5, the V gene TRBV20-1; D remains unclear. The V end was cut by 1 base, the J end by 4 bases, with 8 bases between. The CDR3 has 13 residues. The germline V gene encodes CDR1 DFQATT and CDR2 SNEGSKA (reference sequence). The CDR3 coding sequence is TGCAGTGCTAGAGGGGAAGCAAATCAGCCCCAGCATTTT. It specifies CSARGEANQPQHF.

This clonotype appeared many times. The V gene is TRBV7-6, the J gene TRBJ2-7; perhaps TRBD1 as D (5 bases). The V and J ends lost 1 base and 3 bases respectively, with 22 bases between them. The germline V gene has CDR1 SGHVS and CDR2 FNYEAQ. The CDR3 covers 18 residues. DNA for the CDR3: TGTGCCAGCAGCTTAGAATCCCCCAATAAACTCGACAGCTACGAGCAGTACTTC. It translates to CASSLESPNKLDSYEQYF. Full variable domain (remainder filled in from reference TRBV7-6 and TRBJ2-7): GAGVSQSPRYKVTKRGQDVALRCDPISGHVSLYWYRQALGQGPEFLTYFNYEAQQDKSGLPNDRFSAERPEGSISTLTIQRTEQRDSAMYRCASSLESPNKLDSYEQYFGPGTRLTVT.

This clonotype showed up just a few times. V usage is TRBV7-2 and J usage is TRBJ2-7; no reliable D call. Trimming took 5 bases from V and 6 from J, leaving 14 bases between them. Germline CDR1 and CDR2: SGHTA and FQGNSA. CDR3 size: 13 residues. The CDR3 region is CASSRSGSREQYF. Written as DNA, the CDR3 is TGTGCCAGCAGCCGATCAGGTAGCCGCGAGCAGTACTTC.

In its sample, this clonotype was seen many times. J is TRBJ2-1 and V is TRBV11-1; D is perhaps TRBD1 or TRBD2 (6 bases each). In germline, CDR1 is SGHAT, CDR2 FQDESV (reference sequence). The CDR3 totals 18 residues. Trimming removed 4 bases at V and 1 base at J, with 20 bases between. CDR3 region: CASSWPVGGEGSYNEQFF. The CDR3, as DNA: TGTGCCAGCAGCTGGCCAGTGGGGGGCGAAGGTTCCTACAATGAGCAGTTCTTC. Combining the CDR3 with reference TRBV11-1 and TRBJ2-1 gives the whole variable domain EAEVAQSPRYKITEKSQAVAFWCDPISGHATLYWYRQILGQGPELLVQFQDESVVDDSQLPKDRFSAERLKGVDSTLKIQPAELGDSAMYLCASSWPVGGEGSYNEQFFGPGTRLTVL.

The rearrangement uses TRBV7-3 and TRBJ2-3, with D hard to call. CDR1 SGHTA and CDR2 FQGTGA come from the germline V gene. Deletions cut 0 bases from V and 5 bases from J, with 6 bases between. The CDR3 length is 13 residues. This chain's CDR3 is CASSLTQQDTQYF. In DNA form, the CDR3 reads TGTGCCAGCAGCTTAACCCAACAAGATACGCAGTATTTT.